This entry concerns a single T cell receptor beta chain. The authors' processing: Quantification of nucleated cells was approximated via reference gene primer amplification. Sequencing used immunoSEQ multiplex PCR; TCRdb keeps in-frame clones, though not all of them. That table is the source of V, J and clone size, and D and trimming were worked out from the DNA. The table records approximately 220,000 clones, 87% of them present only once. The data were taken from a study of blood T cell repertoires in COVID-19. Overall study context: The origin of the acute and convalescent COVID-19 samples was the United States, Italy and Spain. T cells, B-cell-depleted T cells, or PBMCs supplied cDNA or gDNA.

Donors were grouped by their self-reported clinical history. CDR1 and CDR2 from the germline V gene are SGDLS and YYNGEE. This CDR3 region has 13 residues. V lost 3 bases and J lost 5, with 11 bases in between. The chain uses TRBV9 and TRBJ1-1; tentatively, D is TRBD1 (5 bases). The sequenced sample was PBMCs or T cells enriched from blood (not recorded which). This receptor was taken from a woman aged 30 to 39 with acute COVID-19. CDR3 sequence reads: CASSGPGLTEAFF. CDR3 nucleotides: TGTGCCAGCAGCGGACCGGGACTTACTGAAGCTTTCTTT.